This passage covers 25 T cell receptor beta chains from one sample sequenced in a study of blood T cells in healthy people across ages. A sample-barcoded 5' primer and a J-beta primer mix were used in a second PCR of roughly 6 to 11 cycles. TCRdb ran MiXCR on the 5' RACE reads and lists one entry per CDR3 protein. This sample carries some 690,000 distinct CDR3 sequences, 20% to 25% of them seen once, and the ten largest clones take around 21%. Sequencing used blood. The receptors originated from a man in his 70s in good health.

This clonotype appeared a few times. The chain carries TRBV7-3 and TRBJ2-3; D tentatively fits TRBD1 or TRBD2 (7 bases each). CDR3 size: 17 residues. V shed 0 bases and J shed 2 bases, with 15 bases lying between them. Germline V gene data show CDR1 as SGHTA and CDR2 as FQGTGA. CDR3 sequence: CASSLTFSGGDTDTQYF. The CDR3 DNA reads TGTGCCAGCAGCTTAACGTTTTCAGGGGGGGACACAGATACGCAGTATTTT.

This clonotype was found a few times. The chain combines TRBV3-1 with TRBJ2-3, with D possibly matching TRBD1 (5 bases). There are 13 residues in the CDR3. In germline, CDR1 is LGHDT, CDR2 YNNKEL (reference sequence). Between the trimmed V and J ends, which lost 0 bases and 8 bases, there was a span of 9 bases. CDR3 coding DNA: TGTGCCAGCAGCCAAGAAGGGGTGGGTACGCAGTATTTT. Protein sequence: CASSQEGVGTQYF.

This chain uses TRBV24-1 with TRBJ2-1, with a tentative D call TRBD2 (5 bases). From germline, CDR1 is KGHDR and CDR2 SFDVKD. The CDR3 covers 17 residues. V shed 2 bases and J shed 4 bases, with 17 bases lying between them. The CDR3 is CATSDSPGVERYNEQFF. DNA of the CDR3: TGTGCCACCAGTGATTCGCCCGGGGTCGAGCGATACAATGAGCAGTTCTTC.

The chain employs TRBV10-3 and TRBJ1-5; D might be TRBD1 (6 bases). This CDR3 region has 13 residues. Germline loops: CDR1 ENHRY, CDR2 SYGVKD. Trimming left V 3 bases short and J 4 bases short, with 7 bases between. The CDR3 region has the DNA TGTGCCATCAGTGACGGACAGAATCAGCCCCAGCATTTT. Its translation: CAISDGQNQPQHF.

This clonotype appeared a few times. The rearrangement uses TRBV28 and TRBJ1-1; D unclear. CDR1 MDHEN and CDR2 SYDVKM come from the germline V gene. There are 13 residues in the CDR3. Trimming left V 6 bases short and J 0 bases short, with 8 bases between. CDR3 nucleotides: TGTGCCAGCAGGGGCCCGATGAACACTGAAGCTTTCTTT. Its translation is CASRGPMNTEAFF.

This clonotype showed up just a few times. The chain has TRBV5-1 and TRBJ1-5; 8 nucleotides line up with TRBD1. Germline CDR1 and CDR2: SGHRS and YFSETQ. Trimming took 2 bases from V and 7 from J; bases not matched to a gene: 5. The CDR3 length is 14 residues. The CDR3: CASSFAGGGQPQHF. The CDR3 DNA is TGCGCCAGCAGCTTTGCAGGGGGCGGGCAGCCCCAGCATTTT.

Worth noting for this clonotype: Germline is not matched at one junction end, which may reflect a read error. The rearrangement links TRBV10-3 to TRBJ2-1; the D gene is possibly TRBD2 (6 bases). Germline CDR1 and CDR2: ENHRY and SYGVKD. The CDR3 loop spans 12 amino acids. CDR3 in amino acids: CAISESAGFRYF. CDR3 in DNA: TGTGCCATCAGTGAGTCCGCGGGGTTCCGGTACTTC.

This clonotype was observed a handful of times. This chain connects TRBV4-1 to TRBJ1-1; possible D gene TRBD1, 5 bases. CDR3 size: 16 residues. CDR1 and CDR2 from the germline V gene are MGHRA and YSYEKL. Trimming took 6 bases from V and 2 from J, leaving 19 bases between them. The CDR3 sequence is CASSHKSGGFNTEAFF. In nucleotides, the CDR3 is TGCGCCAGCAGTCATAAATCGGGGGGGTTTAACACTGAAGCTTTCTTT.

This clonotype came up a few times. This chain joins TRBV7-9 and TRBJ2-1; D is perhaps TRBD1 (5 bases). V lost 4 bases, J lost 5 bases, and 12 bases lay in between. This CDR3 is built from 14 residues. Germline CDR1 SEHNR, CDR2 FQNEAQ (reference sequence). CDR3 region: CASSSRQFNNEQFF. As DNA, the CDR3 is TGTGCCAGCAGCTCCCGACAGTTTAACAATGAGCAGTTCTTC.

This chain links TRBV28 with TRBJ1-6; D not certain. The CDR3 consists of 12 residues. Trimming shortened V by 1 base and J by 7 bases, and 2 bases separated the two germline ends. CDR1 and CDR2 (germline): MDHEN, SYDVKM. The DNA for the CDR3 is TGTGCCAGCAGTTTATTGAATTCACCCCTCCACTTT. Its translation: CASSLLNSPLHF.

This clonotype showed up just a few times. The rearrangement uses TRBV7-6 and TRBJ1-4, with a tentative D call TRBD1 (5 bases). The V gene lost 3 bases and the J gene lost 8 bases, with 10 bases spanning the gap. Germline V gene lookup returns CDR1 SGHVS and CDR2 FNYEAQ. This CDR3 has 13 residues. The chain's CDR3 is CASSFREGEKLFF. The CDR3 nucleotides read TGTGCCAGCAGCTTCAGGGAGGGGGAAAAACTGTTTTTT.

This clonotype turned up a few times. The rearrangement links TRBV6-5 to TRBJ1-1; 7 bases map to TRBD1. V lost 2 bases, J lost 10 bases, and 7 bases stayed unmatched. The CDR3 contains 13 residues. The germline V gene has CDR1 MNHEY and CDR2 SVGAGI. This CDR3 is CASSYKGARGAFF. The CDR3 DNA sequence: TGTGCCAGCAGTTACAAGGGGGCGCGAGGAGCTTTCTTT.

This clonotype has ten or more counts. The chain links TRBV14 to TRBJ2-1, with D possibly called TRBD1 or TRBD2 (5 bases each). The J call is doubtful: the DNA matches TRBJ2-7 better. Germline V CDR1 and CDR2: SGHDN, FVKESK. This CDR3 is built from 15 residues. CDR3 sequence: CASSQVPGGAYEQYF. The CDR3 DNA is TGTGCCAGCAGCCAAGTCCCTGGGGGAGCTTACGAGCAGTACTTC.

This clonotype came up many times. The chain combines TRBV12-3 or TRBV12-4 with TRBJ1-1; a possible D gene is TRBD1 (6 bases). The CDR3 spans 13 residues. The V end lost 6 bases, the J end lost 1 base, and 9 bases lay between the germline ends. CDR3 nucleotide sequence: TGTGCCAGCAGGAGGACAGAGAACACTGAAGCTTTCTTT. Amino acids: CASRRTENTEAFF.

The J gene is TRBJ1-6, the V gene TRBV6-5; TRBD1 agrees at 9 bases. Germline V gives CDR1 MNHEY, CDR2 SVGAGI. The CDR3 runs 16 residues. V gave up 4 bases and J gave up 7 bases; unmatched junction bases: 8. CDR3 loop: CASSWVGQGDNSPLHF. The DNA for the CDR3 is TGTGCCAGCAGTTGGGTGGGACAGGGAGACAATTCACCCCTCCACTTT.

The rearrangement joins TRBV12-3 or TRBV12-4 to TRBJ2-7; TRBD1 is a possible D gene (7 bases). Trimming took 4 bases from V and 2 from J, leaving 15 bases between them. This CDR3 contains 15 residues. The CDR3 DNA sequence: TGTGCCAGCAGTTCCCAGGGGGGTCAAACCTACGAGCAGTACTTC. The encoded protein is CASSSQGGQTYEQYF.

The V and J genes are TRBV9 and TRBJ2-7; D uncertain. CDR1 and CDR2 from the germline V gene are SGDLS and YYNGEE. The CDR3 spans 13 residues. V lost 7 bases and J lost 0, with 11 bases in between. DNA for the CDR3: TGTGCCAGCGGCTTTCAGAACTCCTACGAGCAGTACTTC. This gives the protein CASGFQNSYEQYF.

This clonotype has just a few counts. For the CDR3, the DNA is TGTGCCAGCAGCCCCTTCGACAGGGGGCGAAGCTATGGCTACACCTTC. It yields the protein CASSPFDRGRSYGYTF. The chain links TRBV3-1 to TRBJ1-2; TRBD1 agrees at 10 bases. CDR3 length: 16 amino acids. Germline CDR1 and CDR2: LGHDT and YNNKEL (reference sequence). Trimming removed 4 bases from V and 4 bases from J; junction bases left unmatched: 9. Based on the CDR3 plus reference TRBV3-1 and TRBJ1-2, the full variable domain is DTAVSQTPKYLVTQMGNDKSIKCEQNLGHDTMYWYKQDSKKFLKIMFSYNNKELIINETVPNRFSPKSPDKAHLNLHINSLELGDSAVYFCASSPFDRGRSYGYTFGSGTRLTVV.

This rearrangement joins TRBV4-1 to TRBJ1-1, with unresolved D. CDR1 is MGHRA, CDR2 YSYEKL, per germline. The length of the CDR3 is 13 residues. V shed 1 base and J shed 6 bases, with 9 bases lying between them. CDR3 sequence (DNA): TGCGCCAGCAGCCAAGGTGGCACCTCTGAAGCTTTCTTT. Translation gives CASSQGGTSEAFF.

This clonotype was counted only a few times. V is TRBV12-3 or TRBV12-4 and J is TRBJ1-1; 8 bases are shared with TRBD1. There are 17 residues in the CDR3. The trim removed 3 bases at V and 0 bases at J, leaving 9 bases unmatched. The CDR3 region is CASSFPTGDLMNTEAFF. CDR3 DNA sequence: TGTGCCAGCAGTTTTCCGACAGGGGATCTCATGAACACTGAAGCTTTCTTT.

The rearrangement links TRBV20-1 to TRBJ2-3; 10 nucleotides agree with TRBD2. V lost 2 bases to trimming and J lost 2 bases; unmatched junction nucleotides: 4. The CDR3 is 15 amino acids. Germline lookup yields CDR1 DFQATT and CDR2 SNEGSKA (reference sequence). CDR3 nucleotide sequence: TGCAGTGCTAGAAGGACTAGCGGTTACACAGATACGCAGTATTTT. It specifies CSARRTSGYTDTQYF.

CDR3 in amino acids: CASSILSSTDTQYF. CDR3 nucleotide sequence: TGTGCCAGCAGCATCCTCTCCAGCACAGATACGCAGTATTTT. The chain is built from TRBV5-5 and TRBJ2-3; D is undetermined. Germline V lookup: CDR1 SGHKS, CDR2 YYEKEE (reference sequence). The CDR3 extends over 14 amino acids. Trimming removed 4 bases from V and 0 bases from J, with 9 bases in between.

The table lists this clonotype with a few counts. In DNA form, the CDR3 reads TGCAGTGCTAGGGAGACAACAGGGACCAACTATGGCTACACCTTC. As protein: CSARETTGTNYGYTF. The V call is TRBV20-1, the J call TRBJ1-2, with a tentative D call TRBD1 (6 bases). This CDR3 is 15 amino acids long. Germline assignment: CDR1 DFQATT and CDR2 SNEGSKA (reference sequence). Trimming took 3 bases from V and 2 from J, leaving 16 bases between them.

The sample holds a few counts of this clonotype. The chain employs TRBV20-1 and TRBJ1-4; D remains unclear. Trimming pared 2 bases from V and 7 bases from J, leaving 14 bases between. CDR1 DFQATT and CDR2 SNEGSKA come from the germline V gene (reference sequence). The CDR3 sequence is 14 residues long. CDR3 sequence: CSARSPGRVEKLFF. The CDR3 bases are TGCAGTGCTAGATCCCCGGGTAGGGTTGAAAAACTGTTTTTT.

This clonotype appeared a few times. The chain's CDR3 is CASSPRTGYSYEQYV. CDR3 DNA: TGTGCCAGCTCACCGAGGACAGGATATTCCTACGAGCAGTACGTC. The V and J genes are TRBV18 and TRBJ2-7; 7 nucleotides align to TRBD1. Losses at the gene ends were 3 bases for V and 1 base for J; bases not matched to a gene: 6. CDR3 size: 15 residues. Germline lookup yields CDR1 KGHSH and CDR2 LQKENI.